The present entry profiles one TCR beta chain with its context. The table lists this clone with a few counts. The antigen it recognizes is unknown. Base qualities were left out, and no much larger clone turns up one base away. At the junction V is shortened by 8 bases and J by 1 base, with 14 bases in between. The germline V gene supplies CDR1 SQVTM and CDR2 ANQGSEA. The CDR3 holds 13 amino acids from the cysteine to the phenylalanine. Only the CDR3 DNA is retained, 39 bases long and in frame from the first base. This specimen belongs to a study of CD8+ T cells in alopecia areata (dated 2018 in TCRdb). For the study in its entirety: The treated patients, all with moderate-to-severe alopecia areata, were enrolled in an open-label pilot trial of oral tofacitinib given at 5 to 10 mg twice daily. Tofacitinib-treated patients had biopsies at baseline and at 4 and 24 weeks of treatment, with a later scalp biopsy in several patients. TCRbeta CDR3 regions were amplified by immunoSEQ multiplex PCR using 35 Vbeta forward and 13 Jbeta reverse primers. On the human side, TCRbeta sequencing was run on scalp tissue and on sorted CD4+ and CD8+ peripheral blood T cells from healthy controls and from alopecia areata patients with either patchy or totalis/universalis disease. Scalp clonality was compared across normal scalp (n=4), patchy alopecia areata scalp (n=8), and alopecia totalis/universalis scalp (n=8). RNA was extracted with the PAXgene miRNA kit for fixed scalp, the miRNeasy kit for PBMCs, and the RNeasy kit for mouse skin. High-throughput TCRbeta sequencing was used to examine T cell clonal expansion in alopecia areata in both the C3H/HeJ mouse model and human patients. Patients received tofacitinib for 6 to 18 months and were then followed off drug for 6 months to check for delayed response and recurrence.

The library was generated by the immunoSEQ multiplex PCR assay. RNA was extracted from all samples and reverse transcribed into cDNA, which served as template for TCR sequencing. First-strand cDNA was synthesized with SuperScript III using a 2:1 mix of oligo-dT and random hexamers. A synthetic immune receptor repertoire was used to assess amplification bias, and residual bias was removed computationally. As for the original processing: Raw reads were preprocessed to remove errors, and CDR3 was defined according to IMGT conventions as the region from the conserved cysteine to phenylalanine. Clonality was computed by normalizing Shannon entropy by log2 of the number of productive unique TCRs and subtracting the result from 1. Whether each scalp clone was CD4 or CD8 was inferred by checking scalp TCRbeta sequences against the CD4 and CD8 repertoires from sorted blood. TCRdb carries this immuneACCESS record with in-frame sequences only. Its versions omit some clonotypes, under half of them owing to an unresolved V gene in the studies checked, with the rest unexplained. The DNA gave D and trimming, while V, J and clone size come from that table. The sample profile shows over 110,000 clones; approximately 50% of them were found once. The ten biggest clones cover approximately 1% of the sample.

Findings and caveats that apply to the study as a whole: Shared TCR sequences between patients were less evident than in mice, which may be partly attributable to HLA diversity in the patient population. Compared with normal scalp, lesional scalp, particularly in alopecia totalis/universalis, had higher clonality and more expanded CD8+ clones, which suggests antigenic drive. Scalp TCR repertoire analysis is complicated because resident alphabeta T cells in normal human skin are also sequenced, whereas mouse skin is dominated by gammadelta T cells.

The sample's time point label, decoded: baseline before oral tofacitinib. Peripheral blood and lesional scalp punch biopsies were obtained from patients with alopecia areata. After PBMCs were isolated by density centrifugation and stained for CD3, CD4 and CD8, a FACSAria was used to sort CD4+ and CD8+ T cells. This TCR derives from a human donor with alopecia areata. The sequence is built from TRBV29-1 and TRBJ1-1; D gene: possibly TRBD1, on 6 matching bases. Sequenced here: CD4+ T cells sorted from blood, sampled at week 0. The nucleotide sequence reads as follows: TGCAGCACCTCCCAGGGGAGGAACACTGAAGCTTTCTTT. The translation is CSTSQGRNTEAFF.